The clone carrying this T cell receptor beta chain was seen a single time. Its specificity is not known. The germline CDR1 and CDR2 sequences are SQVTM and ANQGSEA. The CDR3 has 13 amino acids. Losses at the gene ends were 5 bases for V and 0 bases for J; bases not matched to a gene: 2. Profiling relied on immunoSEQ multiplex PCR, and the TCRdb table lists in-frame clones only, not all of them. Altogether fewer than 1.6 million clones are present, around 98.5% being singletons, with the ten largest covering 0.3% to 0.45%. The data were obtained in a study of shared clonotypes between healthy human individuals. Study-level points and caveats: Naive CD4 clonotypes overlapped across several donors at about 5%.

The TCR comes from a man aged 25 to 40 in good health. The sample comprised naive CD4+ T cells sorted from blood. Specified subset: CD45RA+ positively selected. The gene calls are TRBV29-1 and TRBJ1-1, with 8 bases that match TRBD1. The CDR3 coding sequence is TGCAGCGTTATGGGACAGGTGAACACTGAAGCTTTCTTT. This codes for CSVMGQVNTEAFF.